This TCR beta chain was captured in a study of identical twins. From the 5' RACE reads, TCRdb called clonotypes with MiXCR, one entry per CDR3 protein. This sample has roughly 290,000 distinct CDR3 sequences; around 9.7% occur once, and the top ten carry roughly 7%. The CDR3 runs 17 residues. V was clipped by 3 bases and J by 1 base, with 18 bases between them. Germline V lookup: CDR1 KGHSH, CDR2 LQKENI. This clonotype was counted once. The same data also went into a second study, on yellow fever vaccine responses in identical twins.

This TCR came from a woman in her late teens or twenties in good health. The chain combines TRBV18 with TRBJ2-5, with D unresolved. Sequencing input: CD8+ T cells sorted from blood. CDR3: CASSPKVQQTRQETQYF. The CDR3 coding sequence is TGTGCCAGCTCACCTAAGGTACAGCAAACCCGCCAAGAGACCCAGTACTTC.